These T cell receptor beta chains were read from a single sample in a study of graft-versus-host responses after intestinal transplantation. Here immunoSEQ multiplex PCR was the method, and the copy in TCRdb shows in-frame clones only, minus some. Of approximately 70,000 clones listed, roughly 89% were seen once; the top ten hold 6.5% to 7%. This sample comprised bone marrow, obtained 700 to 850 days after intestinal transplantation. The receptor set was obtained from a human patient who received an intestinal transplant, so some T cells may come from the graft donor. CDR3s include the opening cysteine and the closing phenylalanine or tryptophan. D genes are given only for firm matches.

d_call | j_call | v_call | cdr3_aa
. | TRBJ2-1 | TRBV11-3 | CASSCPGTSFDEQFF
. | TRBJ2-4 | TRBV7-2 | CASSLQENIQYF
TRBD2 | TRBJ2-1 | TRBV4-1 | CASSHSSGGALEQFF
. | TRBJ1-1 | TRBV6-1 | CASSPRGAEAFF
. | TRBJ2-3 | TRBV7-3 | CASSPSGGGAPDTQYF
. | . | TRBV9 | CASSLPDTPYEQYF
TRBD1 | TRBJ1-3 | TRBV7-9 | CASSWTGGYSGNTIYF
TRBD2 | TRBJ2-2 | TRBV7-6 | CASSLQVASGSTGELFF
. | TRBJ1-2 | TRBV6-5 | CACGSTYGYTF
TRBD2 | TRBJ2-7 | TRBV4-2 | CASSQNLAGGYEQYF
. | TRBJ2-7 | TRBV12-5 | CASGLVLGDTSYEQYF
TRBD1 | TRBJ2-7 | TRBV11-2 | CASSLVLGTGAYEQYF
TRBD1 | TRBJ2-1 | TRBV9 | CASSAPTGAINEQFF
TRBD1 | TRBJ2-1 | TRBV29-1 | CSTVQGALEQFF
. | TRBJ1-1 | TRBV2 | CASTTGEAFF
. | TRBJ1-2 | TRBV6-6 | CASSYLSGANYGYTF
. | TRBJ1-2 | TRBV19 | CASSIGLINYGYTF
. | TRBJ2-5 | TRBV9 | CASSVAPATQETQYF
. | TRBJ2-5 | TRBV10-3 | CAISESEKTQYF
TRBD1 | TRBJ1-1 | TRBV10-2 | CASSESRNRGAFF